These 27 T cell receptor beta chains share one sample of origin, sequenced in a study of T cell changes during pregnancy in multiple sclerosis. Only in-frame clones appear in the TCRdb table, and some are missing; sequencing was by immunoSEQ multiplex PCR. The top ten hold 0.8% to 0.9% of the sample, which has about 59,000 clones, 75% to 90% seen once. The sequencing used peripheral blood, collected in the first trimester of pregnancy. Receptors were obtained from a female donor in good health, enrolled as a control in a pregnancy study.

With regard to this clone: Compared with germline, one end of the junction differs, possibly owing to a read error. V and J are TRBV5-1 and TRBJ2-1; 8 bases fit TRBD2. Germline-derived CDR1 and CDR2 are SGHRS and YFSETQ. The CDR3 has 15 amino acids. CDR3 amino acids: CASTPGLASFNEQFF. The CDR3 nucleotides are TGCGCCAGCACTCCCGGACTAGCCTCCTTCAATGAGCAGTTCTTC.

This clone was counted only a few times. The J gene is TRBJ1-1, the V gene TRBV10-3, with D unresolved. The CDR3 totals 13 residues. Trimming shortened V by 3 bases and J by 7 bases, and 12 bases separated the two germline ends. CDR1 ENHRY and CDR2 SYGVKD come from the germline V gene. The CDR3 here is CAISDTVRSEAFF. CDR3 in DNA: TGTGCCATCAGTGATACTGTACGGAGTGAAGCTTTCTTT.

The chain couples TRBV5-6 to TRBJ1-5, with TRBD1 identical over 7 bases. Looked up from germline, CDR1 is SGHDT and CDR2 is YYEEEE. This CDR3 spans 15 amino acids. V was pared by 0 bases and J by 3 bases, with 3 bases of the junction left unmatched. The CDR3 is CASSLEGTVNQPQHF. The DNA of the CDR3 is TGTGCCAGCAGCTTGGAGGGGACAGTCAATCAGCCCCAGCATTTT.

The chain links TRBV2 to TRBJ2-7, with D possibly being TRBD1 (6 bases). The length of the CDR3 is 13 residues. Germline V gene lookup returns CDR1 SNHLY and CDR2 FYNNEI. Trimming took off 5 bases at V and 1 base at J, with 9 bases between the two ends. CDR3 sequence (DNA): TGTGCCAGCAGTACCACAGGGTCCTACGAGCAGTACTTC. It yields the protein CASSTTGSYEQYF.

In DNA form, the CDR3 reads TGCGCCAGCAGCTCGGGACAGGGGTATGGCTACACCTTC. Protein sequence: CASSSGQGYGYTF. The chain has TRBV5-1 and TRBJ1-2; 10 bases agree with TRBD1. The CDR3 runs to 13 residues. CDR1 is SGHRS and CDR2 is YFSETQ in the germline V gene. V gave up 3 bases and J gave up 5 bases; unmatched junction bases: 1.

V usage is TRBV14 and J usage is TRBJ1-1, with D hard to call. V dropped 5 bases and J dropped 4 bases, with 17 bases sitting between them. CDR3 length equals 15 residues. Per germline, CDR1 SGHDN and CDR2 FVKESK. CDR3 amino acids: CASSASFGMGTEAFF. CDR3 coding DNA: TGTGCCAGCAGCGCTAGCTTCGGTATGGGCACTGAAGCTTTCTTT.

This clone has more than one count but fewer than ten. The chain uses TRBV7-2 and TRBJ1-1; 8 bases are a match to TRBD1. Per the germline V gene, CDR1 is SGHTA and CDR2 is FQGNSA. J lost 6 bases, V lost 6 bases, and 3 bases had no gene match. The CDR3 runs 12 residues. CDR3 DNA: TGTGCCAGCAGACAACAGGGGGCTGAAGCTTTCTTT. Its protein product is CASRQQGAEAFF.

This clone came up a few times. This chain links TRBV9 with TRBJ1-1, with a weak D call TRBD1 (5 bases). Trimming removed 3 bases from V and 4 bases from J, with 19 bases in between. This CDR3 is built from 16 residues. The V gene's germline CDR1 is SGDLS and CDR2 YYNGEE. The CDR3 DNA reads TGTGCCAGCAGCGAGGAGACAGCTAATTCCTTCACTGAAGCTTTCTTT. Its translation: CASSEETANSFTEAFF.

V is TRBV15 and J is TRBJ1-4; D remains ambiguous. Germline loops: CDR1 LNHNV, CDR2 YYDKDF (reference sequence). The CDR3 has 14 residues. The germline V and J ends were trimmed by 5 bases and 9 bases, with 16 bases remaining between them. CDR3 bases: TGTGCCACCAGCGCACAGAGGGAAAACCAAAAACTGTTTTTT. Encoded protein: CATSAQRENQKLFF.

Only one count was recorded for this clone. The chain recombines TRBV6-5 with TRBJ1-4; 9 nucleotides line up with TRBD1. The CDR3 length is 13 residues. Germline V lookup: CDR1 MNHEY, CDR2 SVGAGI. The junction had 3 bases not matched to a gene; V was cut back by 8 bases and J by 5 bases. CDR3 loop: CASAGTGNEKLFF. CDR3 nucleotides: TGTGCCAGCGCTGGGACAGGGAATGAAAAACTGTTTTTT.

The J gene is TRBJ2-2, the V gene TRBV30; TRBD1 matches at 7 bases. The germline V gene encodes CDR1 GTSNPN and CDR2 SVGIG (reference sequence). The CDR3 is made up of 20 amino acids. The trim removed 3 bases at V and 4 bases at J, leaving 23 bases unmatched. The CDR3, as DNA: TGTGCCTGGAGGCCGAGGGCCTCGGACAGGAGACATCGTGGCACCGGGGAGCTGTTTTTT. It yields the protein CAWRPRASDRRHRGTGELFF.

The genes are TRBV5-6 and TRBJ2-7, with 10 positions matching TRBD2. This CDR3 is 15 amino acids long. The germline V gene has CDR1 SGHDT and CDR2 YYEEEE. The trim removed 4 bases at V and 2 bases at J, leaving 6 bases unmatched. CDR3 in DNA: TGTGCCAGCAGCCCCGGACTAGCGGATACCTACGAGCAGTACTTC. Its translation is CASSPGLADTYEQYF.

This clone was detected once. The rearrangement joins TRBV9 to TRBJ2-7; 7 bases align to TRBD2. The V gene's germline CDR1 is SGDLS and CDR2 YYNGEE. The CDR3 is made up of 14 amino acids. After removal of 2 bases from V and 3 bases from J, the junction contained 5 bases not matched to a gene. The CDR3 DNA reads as TGTGCCAGCAGCGTCGCCGGGGGGAACTACGAGCAGTACTTC. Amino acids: CASSVAGGNYEQYF.

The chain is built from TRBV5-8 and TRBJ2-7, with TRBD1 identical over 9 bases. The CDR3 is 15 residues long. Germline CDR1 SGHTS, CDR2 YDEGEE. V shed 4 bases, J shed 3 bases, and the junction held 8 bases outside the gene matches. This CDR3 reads CASSQLGQGLYEQYF. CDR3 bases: TGTGCCAGCAGCCAACTGGGACAGGGTCTCTACGAGCAGTACTTC.

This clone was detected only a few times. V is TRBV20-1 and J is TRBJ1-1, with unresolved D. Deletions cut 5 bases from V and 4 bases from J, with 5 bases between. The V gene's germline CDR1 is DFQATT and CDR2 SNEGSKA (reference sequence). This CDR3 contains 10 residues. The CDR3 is CSAFSTEAFF. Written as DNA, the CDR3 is TGCAGTGCTTTCAGCACTGAAGCTTTCTTT.

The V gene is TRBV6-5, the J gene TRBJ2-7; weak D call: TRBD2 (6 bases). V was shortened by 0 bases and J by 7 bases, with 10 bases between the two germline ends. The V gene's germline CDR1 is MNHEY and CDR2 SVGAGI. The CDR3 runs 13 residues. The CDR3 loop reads CASSYSGRLEQYF. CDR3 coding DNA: TGTGCCAGCAGTTACTCAGGGAGGTTGGAGCAGTACTTC.

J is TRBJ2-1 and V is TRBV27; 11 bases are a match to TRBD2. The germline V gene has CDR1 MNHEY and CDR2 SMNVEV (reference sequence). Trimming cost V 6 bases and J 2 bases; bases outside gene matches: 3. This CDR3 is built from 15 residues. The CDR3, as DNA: TGTGCCAGCAGAGCGGGACTAGCGGCCTACAATGAGCAGTTCTTC. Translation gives CASRAGLAAYNEQFF.

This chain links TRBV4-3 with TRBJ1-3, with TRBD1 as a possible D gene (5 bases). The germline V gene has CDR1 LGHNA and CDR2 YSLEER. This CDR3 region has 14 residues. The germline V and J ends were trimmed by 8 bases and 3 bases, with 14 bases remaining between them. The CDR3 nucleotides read TGCGCCAGCGGGGAAGGGACTGGTGGAAACACCATATATTTT. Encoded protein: CASGEGTGGNTIYF.

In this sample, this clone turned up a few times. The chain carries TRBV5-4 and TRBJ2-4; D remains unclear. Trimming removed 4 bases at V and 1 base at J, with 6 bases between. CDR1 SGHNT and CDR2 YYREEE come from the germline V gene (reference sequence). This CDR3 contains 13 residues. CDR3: CASSPPAKNIQYF. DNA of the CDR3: TGTGCCAGCAGCCCCCCGGCCAAAAACATTCAGTACTTC. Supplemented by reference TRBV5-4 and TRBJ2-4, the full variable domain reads ETGVTQSPTHLIKTRGQQVTLRCSSQSGHNTVSWYQQALGQGPQFIFQYYREEENGRGNFPPRFSGLQFPNYSSELNVNALELDDSALYLCASSPPAKNIQYFGAGTRLSVL.

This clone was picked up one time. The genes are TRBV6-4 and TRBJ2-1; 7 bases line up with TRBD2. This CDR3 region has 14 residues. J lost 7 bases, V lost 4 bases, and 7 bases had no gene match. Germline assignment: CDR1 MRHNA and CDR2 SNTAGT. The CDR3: CASSVAGEGNEQFF. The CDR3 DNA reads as TGTGCCAGCAGTGTTGCGGGGGAGGGTAATGAGCAGTTCTTC.

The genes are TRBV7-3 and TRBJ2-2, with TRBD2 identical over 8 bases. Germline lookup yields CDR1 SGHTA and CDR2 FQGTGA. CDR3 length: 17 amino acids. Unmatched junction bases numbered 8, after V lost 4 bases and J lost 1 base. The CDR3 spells CASSSPSGGMNTGELFF. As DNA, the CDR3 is TGTGCCAGCAGCTCCCCAAGCGGGGGTATGAACACCGGGGAGCTGTTTTTT. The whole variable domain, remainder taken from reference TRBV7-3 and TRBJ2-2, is GAGVSQTPSNKVTEKGKYVELRCDPISGHTALYWYRQSLGQGPEFLIYFQGTGAADDSGLPNDRFFAVRPEGSVSTLKIQRTERGDSAVYLCASSSPSGGMNTGELFFGEGSRLTVL.

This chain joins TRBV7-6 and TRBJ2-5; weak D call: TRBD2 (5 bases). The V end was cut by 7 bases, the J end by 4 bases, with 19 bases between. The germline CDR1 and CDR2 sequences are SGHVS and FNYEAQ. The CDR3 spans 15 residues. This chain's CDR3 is CASIRRAARGETQYF. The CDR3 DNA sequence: TGTGCCAGCATCAGAAGGGCCGCCCGGGGAGAGACCCAGTACTTC.

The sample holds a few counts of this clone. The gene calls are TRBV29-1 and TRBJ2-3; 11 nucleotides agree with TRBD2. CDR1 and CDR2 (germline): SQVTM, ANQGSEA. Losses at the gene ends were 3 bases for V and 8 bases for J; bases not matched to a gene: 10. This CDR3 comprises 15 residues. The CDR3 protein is CSVELLAGGLGTQYF. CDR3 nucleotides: TGCAGCGTTGAGTTGTTAGCGGGGGGGCTTGGTACGCAGTATTTT.

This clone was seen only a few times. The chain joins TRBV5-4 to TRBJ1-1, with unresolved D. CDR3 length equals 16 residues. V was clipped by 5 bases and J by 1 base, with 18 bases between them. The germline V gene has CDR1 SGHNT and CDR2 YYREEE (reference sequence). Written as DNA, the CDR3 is TGTGCCAGCAGGCCATCCCTCCAACCAGGGAACACTGAAGCTTTCTTT. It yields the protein CASRPSLQPGNTEAFF.

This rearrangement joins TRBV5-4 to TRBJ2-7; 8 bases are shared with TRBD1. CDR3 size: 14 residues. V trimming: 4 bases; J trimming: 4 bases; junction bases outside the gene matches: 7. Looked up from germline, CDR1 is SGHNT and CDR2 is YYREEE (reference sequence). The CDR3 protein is CASSPPGQDYEQYF. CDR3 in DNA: TGTGCCAGCAGCCCCCCGGGACAGGATTACGAGCAGTACTTC.

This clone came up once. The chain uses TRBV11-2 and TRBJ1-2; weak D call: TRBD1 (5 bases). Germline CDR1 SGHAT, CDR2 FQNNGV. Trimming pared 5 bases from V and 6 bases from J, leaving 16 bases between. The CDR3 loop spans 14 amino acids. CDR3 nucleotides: TGTGCCAGCAGCGGGGGGAGGGGCGTAGATGGCTACACCTTC. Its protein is CASSGGRGVDGYTF.

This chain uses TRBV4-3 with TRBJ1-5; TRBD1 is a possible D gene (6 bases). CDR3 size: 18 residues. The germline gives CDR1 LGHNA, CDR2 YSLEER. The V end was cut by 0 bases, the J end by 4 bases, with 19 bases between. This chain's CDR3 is CASSQESAAGGRNQPQHF. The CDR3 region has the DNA TGCGCCAGCAGCCAAGAGTCAGCAGCGGGGGGCCGAAATCAGCCCCAGCATTTT.